Listed below are T cell receptor beta chains from one sample, sequenced in a study of identical twins. Via MiXCR, TCRdb re-called the 5' RACE reads, giving one row per CDR3 protein. Altogether around 280,000 distinct CDR3 sequences are present, more than 6.5% being singletons, with the ten largest covering 2.1%. The sample was also linked to a second study, of yellow fever vaccine responses in identical twins.

Sequenced material: memory (CD45RO+) T cells sorted from blood. The source of these receptors is a woman aged 18-30 years in good health. Both conserved end residues are part of each CDR3. Each record gives: CDR3 length, clone size, J gene, D gene, V gene, CDR3 protein, CDR3 DNA. A D gene is named only where the DNA matches it firmly. Clone size is shown for a subset of rows, as once, few, many or a class of expanded clone.

length: 16
size: many
J: TRBJ2-1
D: TRBD2
V: TRBV20-1
CDR3: CSARDPLAGLVEEQFF
DNA: TGCAGTGCTAGAGATCCACTAGCGGGGTTGGTTGAGGAGCAGTTCTTC

length: 13
size: many
J: TRBJ1-6
D: .
V: TRBV2
CDR3: CASRERWDSPLHF
DNA: TGTGCCAGCAGGGAACGTTGGGATTCACCCCTCCACTTT

length: 14
size: .
J: TRBJ1-1
D: TRBD1
V: TRBV7-2
CDR3: CASSLQGAATEAFF
DNA: TGTGCCAGCAGCTTGCAGGGGGCGGCCACTGAAGCTTTCTTT

length: 17
size: .
J: TRBJ2-6
D: TRBD1
V: TRBV18
CDR3: CASSPDRGSDGANVLTF
DNA: TGTGCCAGCTCGCCAGACAGGGGGTCGGATGGGGCCAACGTCCTGACTTTC

length: 15
size: many
J: TRBJ2-7
D: .
V: TRBV6-1
CDR3: CASTDLRTYPYEQYF
DNA: TGTGCCAGCACCGACCTGAGGACTTATCCCTACGAGCAGTACTTC

length: 12
size: .
J: TRBJ1-1
D: .
V: TRBV2
CDR3: CASSFDPPGAFF
DNA: TGTGCCAGCAGTTTTGACCCCCCGGGGGCTTTCTTT

length: 19
size: many
J: TRBJ2-3
D: .
V: TRBV4-1
CDR3: CASSQEAPPLQGRTDTQYF
DNA: TGCGCCAGCAGCCAAGAAGCCCCTCCTTTACAGGGACGGACAGATACGCAGTATTTT

length: 16
size: .
J: TRBJ2-2
D: TRBD1
V: TRBV20-1
CDR3: CSANYPGQGNTGELFF
DNA: TGCAGTGCTAATTATCCGGGACAGGGCAACACCGGGGAGCTGTTTTTT

length: 15
size: .
J: TRBJ2-3
D: .
V: TRBV5-1
CDR3: CASNPDRRNTDTQYF
DNA: TGCGCCAGCAACCCCGACAGGCGGAACACAGATACGCAGTATTTT

length: 17
size: few
J: TRBJ2-5
D: .
V: TRBV7-9
CDR3: CASSLRQLNLYQETQYF
DNA: TGTGCCAGCAGCTTAAGGCAACTGAACCTGTACCAAGAGACCCAGTACTTC

length: 15
size: many
J: TRBJ2-1
D: TRBD2
V: TRBV25-1
CDR3: CASSPGTSGAGEQFF
DNA: TGTGCCAGCAGTCCCGGGACTAGCGGGGCCGGGGAGCAGTTCTTC

length: 12
size: many
J: TRBJ2-1
D: .
V: TRBV5-1
CDR3: CASSLVGFEQFF
DNA: TGCGCCAGCAGCTTGGTGGGTTTTGAGCAGTTCTTC

length: 16
size: .
J: TRBJ2-1
D: TRBD1
V: TRBV5-1
CDR3: CASSLLGGQGFGEQFF
DNA: TGCGCCAGCAGCTTGCTCGGGGGACAGGGGTTCGGAGAGCAGTTCTTC

length: 17
size: .
J: TRBJ2-5
D: .
V: TRBV28
CDR3: CASSLFREAGAAETQYF
DNA: TGTGCCAGCAGTTTATTTCGGGAGGCGGGGGCGGCCGAGACCCAGTACTTC

length: 14
size: many
J: TRBJ1-6
D: .
V: TRBV7-2
CDR3: CASSLRSENSPLHF
DNA: TGTGCCAGCAGCTTAAGGTCCGAGAATTCACCCCTCCACTTT

length: 15
size: few
J: TRBJ2-2
D: TRBD1
V: TRBV27
CDR3: CASLRTGGITGELFF
DNA: TGTGCCAGCTTGCGGACAGGGGGTATCACCGGGGAGCTGTTTTTT

length: 16
size: many
J: TRBJ2-2
D: .
V: TRBV5-1
CDR3: CASSSQGFRAPGELFF
DNA: TGCGCCAGCAGCTCCCAGGGGTTCAGGGCTCCCGGGGAGCTGTTTTTT

length: 15
size: many
J: TRBJ1-1
D: .
V: TRBV6-1
CDR3: CASSTLMWVLTEAFF
DNA: TGTGCCAGCAGTACCCTAATGTGGGTACTGACTGAAGCTTTCTTT

length: 17
size: many
J: TRBJ2-1
D: TRBD1
V: TRBV4-1
CDR3: CASSLDPPGQVYNEQFF
DNA: TGCGCCAGCAGCCTTGACCCCCCGGGACAGGTCTACAATGAGCAGTTCTTC

length: 14
size: many
J: TRBJ1-1
D: TRBD1
V: TRBV7-8
CDR3: CASSFRDRDAEAFF
DNA: TGTGCCAGCAGCTTTAGGGACAGGGATGCTGAAGCTTTCTTT

length: 14
size: many
J: TRBJ1-1
D: .
V: TRBV4-1
CDR3: CASSLPHLNTEAFF
DNA: TGCGCCAGCAGCCTACCCCATTTGAACACTGAAGCTTTCTTT

length: 14
size: many
J: TRBJ2-1
D: TRBD1
V: TRBV15
CDR3: CATSDRGLHNEQFF
DNA: TGTGCCACCAGCGACAGGGGCTTGCACAATGAGCAGTTCTTC

length: 14
size: many
J: TRBJ1-1
D: .
V: TRBV7-2
CDR3: CASSITRLKSEAFF
DNA: TGTGCCAGCAGCATTACACGACTCAAGTCTGAAGCTTTCTTT

length: 15
size: .
J: TRBJ2-3
D: TRBD1
V: TRBV7-9
CDR3: CASSLTTGSGDTQYF
DNA: TGTGCCAGCAGCTTGACGACAGGGTCAGGAGATACGCAGTATTTT

length: 15
size: many
J: TRBJ2-1
D: TRBD2
V: TRBV12-3/TRBV12-4
CDR3: CASSLDLAGENEQFF
DNA: TGTGCCAGCAGTTTAGACCTAGCGGGGGAGAATGAGCAGTTCTTC

length: 16
size: few
J: TRBJ2-5
D: TRBD2
V: TRBV20-1
CDR3: CSAILPLAGVQETQYF
DNA: TGCAGTGCTATTCTGCCACTAGCGGGGGTCCAAGAGACCCAGTACTTC

length: 15
size: many
J: TRBJ2-1
D: .
V: TRBV9
CDR3: CASSVGVGHYNEQFF
DNA: TGTGCCAGCAGCGTAGGCGTAGGACACTACAATGAGCAGTTCTTC

length: 15
size: many
J: TRBJ2-5
D: TRBD2
V: TRBV27
CDR3: CASSPRTSRGETQYF
DNA: TGTGCCAGCAGTCCCCGGACTAGCCGGGGGGAGACCCAGTACTTC

length: 16
size: .
J: TRBJ1-1
D: .
V: TRBV7-9
CDR3: CASSLWGGGRNTEAFF
DNA: TGTGCCAGCAGCTTGTGGGGGGGGGGCAGAAACACTGAAGCTTTCTTT

length: 15
size: .
J: TRBJ2-1
D: TRBD2
V: TRBV9
CDR3: CASSVTSGRSDEQFF
DNA: TGTGCCAGCAGCGTTACTAGCGGGAGATCTGATGAGCAGTTCTTC

length: 16
size: many
J: TRBJ1-5
D: .
V: TRBV12-3/TRBV12-4
CDR3: CASSPSFGVRNQPQHF
DNA: TGTGCCAGCAGTCCTTCCTTCGGCGTGCGCAATCAGCCCCAGCATTTT

length: 15
size: .
J: TRBJ2-3
D: TRBD2
V: TRBV10-3
CDR3: CAIRSLAGRTDTQYF
DNA: TGTGCCATCAGGTCCTTAGCGGGAAGGACAGATACGCAGTATTTT

length: 18
size: .
J: TRBJ2-3
D: TRBD2
V: TRBV3-1
CDR3: CASTQAAGGSSGTDTQYF
DNA: TGTGCCTCCACCCAAGCAGCGGGAGGCTCCTCGGGTACAGATACGCAGTATTTT

length: 16
size: few
J: TRBJ2-1
D: TRBD2
V: TRBV7-2
CDR3: CASSLEIVAGGNEQFF
DNA: TGTGCCAGCAGCTTAGAGATAGTGGCGGGGGGGAATGAGCAGTTCTTC

length: 14
size: many
J: TRBJ2-3
D: .
V: TRBV5-6
CDR3: CASSTPRTADTQYF
DNA: TGTGCCAGCAGCACCCCCCGGACCGCAGATACGCAGTATTTT

length: 11
size: many
J: TRBJ2-3
D: .
V: TRBV3-1
CDR3: CASRAGRTQYF
DNA: TGTGCCAGCAGAGCGGGCAGGACGCAGTATTTT

length: 17
size: few
J: TRBJ2-1
D: TRBD2
V: TRBV7-9
CDR3: CASSKRSGQRTYNEQFF
DNA: TGTGCCAGCAGTAAGCGTAGCGGGCAAAGGACCTACAATGAGCAGTTCTTC

length: 16
size: few
J: TRBJ2-3
D: TRBD2
V: TRBV14
CDR3: CASSLKTSGRIVTQYF
DNA: TGTGCCAGCAGCCTTAAGACTAGCGGGAGAATTGTTACGCAGTATTTT

length: 13
size: many
J: TRBJ2-2
D: .
V: TRBV5-1
CDR3: CASHNEGFGELFF
DNA: TGCGCCAGCCACAACGAGGGATTCGGGGAGCTGTTTTTT

length: 14
size: many
J: TRBJ2-3
D: .
V: TRBV10-3
CDR3: CAISFGFRTDTQYF
DNA: TGTGCCATCAGTTTCGGGTTCCGCACAGATACGCAGTATTTT

length: 15
size: many
J: TRBJ2-1
D: .
V: TRBV7-8
CDR3: CASSTQGRAGAEQFF
DNA: TGTGCCAGCAGCACTCAAGGGCGGGCCGGGGCGGAGCAGTTCTTC

length: 15
size: few
J: TRBJ2-5
D: TRBD2
V: TRBV11-2
CDR3: CASSVRRGVQETQYF
DNA: TGTGCCAGCAGCGTGCGACGGGGGGTCCAAGAGACCCAGTACTTC

length: 19
size: .
J: TRBJ2-3
D: .
V: TRBV4-1
CDR3: CASSQDAPRERPNTDTQYF
DNA: TGCGCCAGCAGCCAAGATGCCCCTCGGGAGCGTCCGAACACAGATACGCAGTATTTT

length: 13
size: .
J: TRBJ1-6
D: .
V: TRBV7-2
CDR3: CASSPAPFSPLHF
DNA: TGTGCCAGCAGCCCGGCTCCTTTTTCACCCCTCCACTTT

length: 14
size: few
J: TRBJ1-2
D: .
V: TRBV6-5
CDR3: CASSYSSQGHGYTF
DNA: TGTGCCAGCAGTTACTCGTCACAGGGACATGGCTACACCTTC

length: 18
size: few
J: TRBJ2-6
D: TRBD1
V: TRBV27
CDR3: CASSLGQGGLSGANVLTF
DNA: TGTGCCAGCAGTCTCGGACAGGGTGGATTGTCTGGGGCCAACGTCCTGACTTTC

length: 15
size: many
J: TRBJ1-5
D: .
V: TRBV7-8
CDR3: CASSLVAASNQPQHF
DNA: TGTGCCAGCAGCTTAGTGGCAGCTAGCAATCAGCCCCAGCATTTT

length: 12
size: few
J: TRBJ2-3
D: TRBD2
V: TRBV20-1
CDR3: CSVKRGVDTQYF
DNA: TGCAGTGTAAAGCGGGGGGTGGATACGCAGTATTTT

length: 17
size: few
J: TRBJ1-1
D: TRBD1
V: TRBV12-3/TRBV12-4
CDR3: CASSLALGQPLNTEAFF
DNA: TGTGCCAGCAGTTTAGCCCTGGGACAGCCCCTGAACACTGAAGCTTTCTTT

length: 14
size: many
J: TRBJ2-2
D: .
V: TRBV2
CDR3: CASKTDSNTGELFF
DNA: TGTGCCAGCAAGACAGACTCGAACACCGGGGAGCTGTTTTTT

length: 12
size: few
J: TRBJ1-2
D: .
V: TRBV11-2
CDR3: CASSLEDYGYTF
DNA: TGTGCCAGCAGCTTAGAGGACTATGGCTACACCTTC

length: 13
size: few
J: TRBJ1-6
D: .
V: TRBV27
CDR3: CASSGQNNSPLHF
DNA: TGTGCCAGCAGTGGGCAAAATAATTCACCCCTCCACTTT

length: 14
size: few
J: TRBJ2-7
D: TRBD1
V: TRBV20-1
CDR3: CSARPGQGVREQYF
DNA: TGCAGTGCTAGACCGGGACAGGGGGTGCGGGAGCAGTACTTC

length: 15
size: few
J: TRBJ2-1
D: TRBD2
V: TRBV6-1
CDR3: CASRPRLAGHDEQFF
DNA: TGTGCCAGCAGACCCAGACTAGCGGGACACGATGAGCAGTTCTTC

length: 16
size: few
J: TRBJ2-3
D: .
V: TRBV24-1
CDR3: CATSDGWGRGTDTQYF
DNA: TGTGCCACCAGTGATGGGTGGGGCAGGGGAACAGATACGCAGTATTTT